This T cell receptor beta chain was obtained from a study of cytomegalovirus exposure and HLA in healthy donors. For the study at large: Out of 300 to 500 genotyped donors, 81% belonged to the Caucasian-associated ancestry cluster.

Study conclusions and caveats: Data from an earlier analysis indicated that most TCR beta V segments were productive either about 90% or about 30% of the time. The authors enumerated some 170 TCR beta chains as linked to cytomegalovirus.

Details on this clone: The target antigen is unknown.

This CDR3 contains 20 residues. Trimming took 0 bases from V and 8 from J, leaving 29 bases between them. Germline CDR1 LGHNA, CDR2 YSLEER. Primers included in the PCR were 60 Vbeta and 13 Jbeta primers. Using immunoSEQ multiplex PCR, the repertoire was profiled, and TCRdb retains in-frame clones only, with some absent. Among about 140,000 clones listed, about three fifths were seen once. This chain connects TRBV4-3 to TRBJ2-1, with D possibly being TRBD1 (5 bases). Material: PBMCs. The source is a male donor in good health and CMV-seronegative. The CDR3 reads CASSQEGLVSPGHPPHEQFF. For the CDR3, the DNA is TGCGCCAGCAGCCAAGAGGGGCTGGTTTCCCCTGGACACCCGCCCCATGAGCAGTTCTTC.